The clone carrying this T cell receptor delta chain appeared many times. What it binds is not known. TCRdb re-processed the multiplex PCR reads via CATT. The data hold about 57,000 delta-chain clones, with 1.7% observed a single time. This sample is part of a study of γδ T cells in repeated Plasmodium falciparum infection. General study points: Repeated controlled infections reportedly drove waves of new clonotype selection in Vdelta2-negative, mostly Vdelta1+, gammadelta repertoires. Malian children's Vdelta2-negative repertoires appeared more expanded and less diverse than Australians'.

The CDR3 runs 24 residues. Germline values: CDR1 TSWWSYY, CDR2 QGS. V dropped 1 base and J dropped 4; count of bases not matched to a gene: 27. Vgamma9/Vdelta2+ and Vdelta2-negative gammadelta T cells were flow-sorted from PBMC for bulk sequencing. The receptor's source is a pool of human donors (malaria-infected and uninfected, not separated). Specimen: gamma-delta T cells from blood. The V and J genes are TRDV1 and TRDJ1, with 13 bases identical to TRDD3. Here the CDR3 DNA reads TGTGCTCTTGGGGAACGGACTTTTCTCTCCACTGGGGGATACGGAAGCGTAGTTCTCGATAAACTCATCTTT. It yields the protein CALGERTFLSTGGYGSVVLDKLIF.